Here is one T cell receptor (beta chain) with its context. This entry is derived from a study of blood T cell repertoires in COVID-19. The overall study: Sample material is recorded as cDNA or gDNA derived from T cells, B-cell-depleted T cells, or PBMCs.

Sequenced by immunoSEQ multiplex PCR; TCRdb stores in-frame clones only, minus some. The sample includes about 210,000 clones, 81% of them seen just once. This CDR3 spans 16 amino acids. V lost 5 bases and J lost 9; bases outside the gene matches: 13. Germline assignment: CDR1 PRHDT and CDR2 FYEKMQ (reference sequence). The sequenced sample was PBMCs or T cells enriched from blood (not recorded which). The genes are TRBV13 and TRBJ1-6; 7 bases line up with TRBD1. This clonotype was sampled from a woman between 50 and 59 years old with acute COVID-19. In nucleotides, the CDR3 is TGTGCCAGCAGCGAGAGACTATTCGACAGGGCTTCACCCCTCCACTTT. Translation: CASSERLFDRASPLHF.